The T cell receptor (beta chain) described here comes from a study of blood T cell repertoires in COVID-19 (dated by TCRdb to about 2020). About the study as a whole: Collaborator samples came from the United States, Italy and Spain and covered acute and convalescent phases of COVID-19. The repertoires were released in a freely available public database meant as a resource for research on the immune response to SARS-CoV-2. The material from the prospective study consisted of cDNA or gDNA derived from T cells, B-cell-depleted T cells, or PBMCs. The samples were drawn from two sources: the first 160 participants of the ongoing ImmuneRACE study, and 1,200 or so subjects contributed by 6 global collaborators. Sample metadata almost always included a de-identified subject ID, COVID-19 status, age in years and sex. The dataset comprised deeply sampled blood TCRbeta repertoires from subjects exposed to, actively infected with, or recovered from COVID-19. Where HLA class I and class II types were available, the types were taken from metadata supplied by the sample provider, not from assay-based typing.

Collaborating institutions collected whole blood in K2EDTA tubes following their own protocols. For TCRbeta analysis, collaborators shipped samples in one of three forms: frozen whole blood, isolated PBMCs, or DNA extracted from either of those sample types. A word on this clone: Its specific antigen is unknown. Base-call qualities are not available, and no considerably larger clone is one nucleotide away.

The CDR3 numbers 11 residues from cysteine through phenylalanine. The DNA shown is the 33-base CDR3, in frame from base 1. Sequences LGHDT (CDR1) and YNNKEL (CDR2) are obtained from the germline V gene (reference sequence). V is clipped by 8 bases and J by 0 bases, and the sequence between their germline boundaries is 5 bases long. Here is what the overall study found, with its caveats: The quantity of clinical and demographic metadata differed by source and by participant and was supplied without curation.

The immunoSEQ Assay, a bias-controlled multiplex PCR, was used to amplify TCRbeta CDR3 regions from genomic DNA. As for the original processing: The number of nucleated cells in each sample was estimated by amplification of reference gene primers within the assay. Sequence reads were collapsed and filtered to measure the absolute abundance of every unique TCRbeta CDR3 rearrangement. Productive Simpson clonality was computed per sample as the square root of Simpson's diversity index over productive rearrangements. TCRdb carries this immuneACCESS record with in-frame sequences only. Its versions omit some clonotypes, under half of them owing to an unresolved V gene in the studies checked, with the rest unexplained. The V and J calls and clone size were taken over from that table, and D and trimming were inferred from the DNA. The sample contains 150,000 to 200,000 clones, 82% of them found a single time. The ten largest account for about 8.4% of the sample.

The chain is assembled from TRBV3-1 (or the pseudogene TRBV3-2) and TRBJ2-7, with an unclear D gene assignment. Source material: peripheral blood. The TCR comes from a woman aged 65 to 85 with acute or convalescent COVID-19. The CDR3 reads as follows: CASSSSYEQYF. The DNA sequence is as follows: TGTGCCAGCTCCAGCTCCTACGAGCAGTACTTC.